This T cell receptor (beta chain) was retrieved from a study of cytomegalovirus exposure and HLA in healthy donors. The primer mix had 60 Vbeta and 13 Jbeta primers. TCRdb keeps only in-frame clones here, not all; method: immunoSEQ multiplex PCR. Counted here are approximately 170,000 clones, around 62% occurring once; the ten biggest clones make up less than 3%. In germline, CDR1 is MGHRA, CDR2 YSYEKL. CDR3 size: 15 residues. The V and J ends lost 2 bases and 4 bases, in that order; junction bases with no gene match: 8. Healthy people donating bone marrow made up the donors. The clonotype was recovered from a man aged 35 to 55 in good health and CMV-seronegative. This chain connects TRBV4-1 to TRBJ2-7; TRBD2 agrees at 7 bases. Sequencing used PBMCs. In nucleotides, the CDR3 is TGCGCCAGCAGCCAAACACCGGGACTAAGATACGAGCAGTACTTC. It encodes CASSQTPGLRYEQYF.